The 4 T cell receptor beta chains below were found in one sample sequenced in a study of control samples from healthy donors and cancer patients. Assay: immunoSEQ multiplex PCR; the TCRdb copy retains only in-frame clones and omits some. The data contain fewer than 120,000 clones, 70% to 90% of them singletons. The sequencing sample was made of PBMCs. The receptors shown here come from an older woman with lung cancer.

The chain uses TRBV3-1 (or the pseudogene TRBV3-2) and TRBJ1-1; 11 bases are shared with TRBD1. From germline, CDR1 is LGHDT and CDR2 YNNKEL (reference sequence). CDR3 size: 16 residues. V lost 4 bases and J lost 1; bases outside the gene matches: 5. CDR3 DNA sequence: TGTGCCAGCAGCCTTTGGACAGGGGGCCAGAACACTGAAGCTTTCTTT. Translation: CASSLWTGGQNTEAFF.

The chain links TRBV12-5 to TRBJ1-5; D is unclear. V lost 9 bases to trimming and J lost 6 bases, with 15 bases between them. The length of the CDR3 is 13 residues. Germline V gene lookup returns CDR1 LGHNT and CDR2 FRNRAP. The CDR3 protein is CASRGPGGQPQHF. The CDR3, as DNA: TGTGCTAGCAGAGGGCCCGGAGGTCAGCCCCAGCATTTT.

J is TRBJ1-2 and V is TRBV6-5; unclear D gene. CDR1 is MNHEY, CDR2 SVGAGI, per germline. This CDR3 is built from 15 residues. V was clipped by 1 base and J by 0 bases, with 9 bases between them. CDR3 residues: CASSYLVGANYGYTF. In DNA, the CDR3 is TGTGCCAGCAGTTACTTGGTTGGGGCTAACTATGGCTACACCTTC.

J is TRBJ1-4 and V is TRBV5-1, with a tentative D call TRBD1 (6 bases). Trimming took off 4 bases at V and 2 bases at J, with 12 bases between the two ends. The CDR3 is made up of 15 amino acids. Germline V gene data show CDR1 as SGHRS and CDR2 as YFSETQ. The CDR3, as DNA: TGCGCCAGCAGCCCCTCAGGGGCGACTAATGAAAAACTGTTTTTT. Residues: CASSPSGATNEKLFF.